Ten or more counts support the clone carrying this T cell receptor beta chain. Noted time point: patch test 1, 2 weeks after DPC sensitization. As for treatment: therapeutic diphenylcyclopropenone sensitization with weekly scalp DPC. The data belong to a study of human T cells and chemical hapten exposure. TCRdb re-derived calls from the RACE reads in MiXCR, one entry per CDR3 protein. The sample contains over 11,000 distinct CDR3 sequences, about 16% of which appear only once. This CDR3 has 16 amino acids. CDR1 MDHEN and CDR2 SYDVKM come from the germline V gene. With V trimmed by 7 bases and J by 1 base, 9 bases remained unmatched.

This TCR was sampled from a woman younger than 45 with alopecia areata. Some clones in this sample may be carry-over from other donors' samples. The rearrangement uses TRBV28 and TRBJ1-5, with 8 bases lining up with TRBD1. The specimen was whole blood, collected in connection with sensitization to the hapten diphenylcyclopropenone (DPC). CDR3 residues: CASKHHRGLSNQPQHF. The CDR3, as DNA: TGTGCCAGCAAACACCACAGGGGGTTGAGCAATCAGCCCCAGCATTTT.